The subject of this entry is one T cell receptor (beta chain). The junction had 7 bases not matched to a gene; V was cut back by 5 bases and J by 0 bases. The CDR3 has 16 residues. In germline, CDR1 is MDHEN, CDR2 SYDVKM. Time point reported: pre-treatment baseline. Blood was drawn before treatment and at week 3 after checkpoint blockade. The sample is drawn from a study of blood T cell dynamics during melanoma immunotherapy. Clones were read by immunoSEQ multiplex PCR, and TCRdb kept only the in-frame ones, dropping some. This table holds approximately 15,000 clones, around 85% found once. The source is a human donor with melanoma. The chain combines TRBV28 with TRBJ2-3; 8 bases line up with TRBD2. The sequences come from blood, collected from a patient treated with checkpoint blockade. The CDR3 sequence is CASSTTRGGSTDTQYF. CDR3 nucleotide sequence: TGTGCCAGCAGTACGACCCGCGGGGGGAGCACAGATACGCAGTATTTT.